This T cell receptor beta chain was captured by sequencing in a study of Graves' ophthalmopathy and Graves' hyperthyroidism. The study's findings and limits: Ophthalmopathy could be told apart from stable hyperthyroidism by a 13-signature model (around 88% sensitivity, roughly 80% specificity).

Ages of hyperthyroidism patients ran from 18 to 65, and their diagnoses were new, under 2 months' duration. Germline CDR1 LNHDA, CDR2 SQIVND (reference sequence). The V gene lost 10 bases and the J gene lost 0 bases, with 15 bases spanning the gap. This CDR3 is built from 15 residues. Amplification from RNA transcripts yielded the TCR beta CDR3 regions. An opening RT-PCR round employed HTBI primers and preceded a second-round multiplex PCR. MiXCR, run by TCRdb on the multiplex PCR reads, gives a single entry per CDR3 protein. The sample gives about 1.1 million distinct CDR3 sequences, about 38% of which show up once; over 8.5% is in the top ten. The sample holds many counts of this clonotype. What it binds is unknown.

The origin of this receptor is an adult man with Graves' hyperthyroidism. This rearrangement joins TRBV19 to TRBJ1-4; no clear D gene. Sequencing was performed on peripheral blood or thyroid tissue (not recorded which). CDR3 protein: CATNENRATNEKLFF. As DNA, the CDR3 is TGTGCCACCAATGAAAACAGAGCAACTAATGAAAAACTGTTTTTT.